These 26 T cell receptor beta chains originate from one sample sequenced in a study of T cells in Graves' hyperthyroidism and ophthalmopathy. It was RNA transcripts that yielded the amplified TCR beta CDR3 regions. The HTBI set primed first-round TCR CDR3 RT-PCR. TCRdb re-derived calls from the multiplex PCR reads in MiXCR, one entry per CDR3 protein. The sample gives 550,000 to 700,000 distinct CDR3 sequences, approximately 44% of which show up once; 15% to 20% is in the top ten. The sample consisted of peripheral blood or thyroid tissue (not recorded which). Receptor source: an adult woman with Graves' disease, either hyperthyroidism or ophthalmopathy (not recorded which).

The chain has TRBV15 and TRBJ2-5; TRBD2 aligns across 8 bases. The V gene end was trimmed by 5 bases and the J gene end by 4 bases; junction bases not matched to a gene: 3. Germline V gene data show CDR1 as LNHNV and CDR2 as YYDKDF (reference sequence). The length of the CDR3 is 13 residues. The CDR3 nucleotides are TGTGCCACCAGCCCTCGGGGGGGAGAGACCCAGTACTTC. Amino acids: CATSPRGGETQYF.

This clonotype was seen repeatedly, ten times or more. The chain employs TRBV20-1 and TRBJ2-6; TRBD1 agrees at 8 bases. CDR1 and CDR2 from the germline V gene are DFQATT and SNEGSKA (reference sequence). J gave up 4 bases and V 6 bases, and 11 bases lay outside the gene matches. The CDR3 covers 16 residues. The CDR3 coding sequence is TGCAGTGCCAGAAGACAGGGGCCCTCGGGGGCCAACGTCCTGACTTTC. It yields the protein CSARRQGPSGANVLTF.

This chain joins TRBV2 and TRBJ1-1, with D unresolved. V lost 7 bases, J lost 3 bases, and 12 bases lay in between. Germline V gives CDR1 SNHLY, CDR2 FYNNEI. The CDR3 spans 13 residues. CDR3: CASILRVDTEAFF. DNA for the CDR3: TGTGCCAGCATATTGAGGGTGGACACTGAAGCTTTCTTT. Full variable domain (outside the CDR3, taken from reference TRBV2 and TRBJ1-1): EPEVTQTPSHQVTQMGQEVILRCVPISNHLYFYWYRQILGQKVEFLVSFYNNEISEKSEIFDDQFSVERPDGSNFTLKIRSTKLEDSAMYFCASILRVDTEAFFGQGTRLTVV.

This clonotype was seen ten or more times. The CDR3 DNA is TGTGCCAGCAGCCAGAGGATCGGGGAGACCCAGTACTTC. Protein product: CASSQRIGETQYF. The chain couples TRBV3-1 to TRBJ2-5; unclear D gene. Germline CDR1 and CDR2: LGHDT and YNNKEL (reference sequence). Trimming took off 3 bases at V and 5 bases at J, with 10 bases between the two ends. The CDR3 runs to 13 residues.

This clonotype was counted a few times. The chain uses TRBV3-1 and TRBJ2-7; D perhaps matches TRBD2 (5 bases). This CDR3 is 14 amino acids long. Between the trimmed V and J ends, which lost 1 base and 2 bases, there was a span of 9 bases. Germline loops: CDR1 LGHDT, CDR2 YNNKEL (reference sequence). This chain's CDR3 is CASSQGERAYEQYF. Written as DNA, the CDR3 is TGTGCCAGCAGCCAAGGTGAGAGGGCCTACGAGCAGTACTTC.

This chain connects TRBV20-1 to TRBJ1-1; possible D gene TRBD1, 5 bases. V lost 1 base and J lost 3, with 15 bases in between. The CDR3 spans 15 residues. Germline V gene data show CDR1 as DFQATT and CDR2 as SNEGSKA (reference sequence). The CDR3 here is CSARAPGRRDTEAFF. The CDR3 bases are TGCAGTGCTAGAGCGCCGGGACGGAGGGACACTGAAGCTTTCTTT.

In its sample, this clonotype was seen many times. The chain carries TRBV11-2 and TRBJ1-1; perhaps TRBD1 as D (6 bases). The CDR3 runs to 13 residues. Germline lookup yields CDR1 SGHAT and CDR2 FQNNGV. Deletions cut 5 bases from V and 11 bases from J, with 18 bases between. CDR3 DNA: TGTGCCAGCAGCCCGGGGGCTATTTTGATGGCTTTCTTT. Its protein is CASSPGAILMAFF.

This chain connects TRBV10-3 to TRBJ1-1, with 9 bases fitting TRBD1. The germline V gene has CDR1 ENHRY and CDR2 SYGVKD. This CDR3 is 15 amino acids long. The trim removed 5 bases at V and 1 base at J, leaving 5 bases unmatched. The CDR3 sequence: CAISQNRGRNTEAFF. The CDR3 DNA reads TGTGCCATCAGTCAAAACAGGGGGCGGAACACTGAAGCTTTCTTT.

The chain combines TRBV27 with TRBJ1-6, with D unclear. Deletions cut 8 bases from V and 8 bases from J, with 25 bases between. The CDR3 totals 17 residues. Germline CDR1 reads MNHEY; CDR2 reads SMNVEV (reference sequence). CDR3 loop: CASYQTGFCPGHSPLHF. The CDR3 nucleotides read TGTGCCAGCTATCAAACGGGGTTCTGCCCCGGCCATTCACCCCTCCACTTT.

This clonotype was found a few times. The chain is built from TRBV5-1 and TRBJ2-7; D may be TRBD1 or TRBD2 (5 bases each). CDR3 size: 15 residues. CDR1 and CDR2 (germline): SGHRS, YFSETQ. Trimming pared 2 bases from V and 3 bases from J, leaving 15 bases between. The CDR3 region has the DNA TGCGCCAGCAGCTTCCAGGGAAGGACTGGCTACGAGCAGTACTTC. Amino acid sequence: CASSFQGRTGYEQYF.

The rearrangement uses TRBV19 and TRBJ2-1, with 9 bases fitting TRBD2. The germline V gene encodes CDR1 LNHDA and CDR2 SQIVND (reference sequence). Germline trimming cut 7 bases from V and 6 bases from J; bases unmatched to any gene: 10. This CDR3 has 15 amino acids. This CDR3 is CASMGGTSFVNEQFF. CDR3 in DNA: TGTGCCAGTATGGGGGGGACTAGCTTTGTCAATGAGCAGTTCTTC.

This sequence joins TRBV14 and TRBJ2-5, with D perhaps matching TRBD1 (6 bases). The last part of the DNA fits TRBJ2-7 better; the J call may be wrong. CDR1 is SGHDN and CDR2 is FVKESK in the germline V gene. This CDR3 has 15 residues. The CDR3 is CASSQYPGQLYEQYF. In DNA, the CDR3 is TGTGCCAGCAGCCAATACCCCGGACAGCTCTACGAGCAGTACTTC.

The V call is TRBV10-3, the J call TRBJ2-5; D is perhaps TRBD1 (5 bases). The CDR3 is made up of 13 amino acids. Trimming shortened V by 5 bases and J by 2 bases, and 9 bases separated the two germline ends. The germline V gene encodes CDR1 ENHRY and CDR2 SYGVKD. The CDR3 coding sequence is TGTGCCATCAGTCGACAGAGACAAGAGACCCAGTACTTC. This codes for CAISRQRQETQYF.

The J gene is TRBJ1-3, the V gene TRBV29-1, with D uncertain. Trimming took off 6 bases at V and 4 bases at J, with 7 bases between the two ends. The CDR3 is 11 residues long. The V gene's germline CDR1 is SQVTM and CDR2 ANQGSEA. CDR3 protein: CSVESGNTIYF. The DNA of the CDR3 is TGCAGCGTGGAATCCGGAAACACCATATATTTT.

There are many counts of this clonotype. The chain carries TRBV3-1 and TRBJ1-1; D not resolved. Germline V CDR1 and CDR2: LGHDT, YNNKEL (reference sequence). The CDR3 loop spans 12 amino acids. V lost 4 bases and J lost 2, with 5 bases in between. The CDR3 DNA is TGTGCCAGCAGCCTGGACAACACTGAAGCTTTCTTT. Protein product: CASSLDNTEAFF. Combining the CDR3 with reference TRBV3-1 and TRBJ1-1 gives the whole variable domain DTAVSQTPKYLVTQMGNDKSIKCEQNLGHDTMYWYKQDSKKFLKIMFSYNNKELIINETVPNRFSPKSPDKAHLNLHINSLELGDSAVYFCASSLDNTEAFFGQGTRLTVV.

CDR3 nucleotides: TGTGCCAGCAGCCGGGCGGTTGTGAGCAATCAGCCCCAGCATTTT. Protein sequence: CASSRAVVSNQPQHF. The gene calls are TRBV2 and TRBJ1-5, with unresolved D. The germline V and J ends were trimmed by 6 bases and 1 base, with 13 bases remaining between them. Germline V lookup: CDR1 SNHLY, CDR2 FYNNEI. CDR3 length: 15 residues.

CDR3 nucleotides: TGTGCCAGCAGGATCACGGGACAGGGCCCATTATCTGGGGCCAACGTCCTGACTTTC. It codes for CASRITGQGPLSGANVLTF. The chain joins TRBV6-5 to TRBJ2-6, with 9 bases matching TRBD1. Germline V gene lookup returns CDR1 MNHEY and CDR2 SVGAGI. The CDR3 is made up of 19 amino acids. The junction had 13 bases not matched to a gene; V was cut back by 6 bases and J by 1 base.

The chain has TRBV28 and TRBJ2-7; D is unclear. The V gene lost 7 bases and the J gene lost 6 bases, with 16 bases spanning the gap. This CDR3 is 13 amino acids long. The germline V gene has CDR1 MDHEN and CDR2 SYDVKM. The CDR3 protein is CASTTRWIREQYF. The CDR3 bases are TGTGCCAGCACCACCAGGTGGATCCGCGAGCAGTACTTC.

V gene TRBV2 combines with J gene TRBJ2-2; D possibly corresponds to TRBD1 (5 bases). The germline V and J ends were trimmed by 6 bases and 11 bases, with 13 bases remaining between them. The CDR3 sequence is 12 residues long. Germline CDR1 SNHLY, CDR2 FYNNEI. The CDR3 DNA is TGTGCCAGCAGCAAGGACCAGGGTGAGCTGTTTTTT. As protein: CASSKDQGELFF.

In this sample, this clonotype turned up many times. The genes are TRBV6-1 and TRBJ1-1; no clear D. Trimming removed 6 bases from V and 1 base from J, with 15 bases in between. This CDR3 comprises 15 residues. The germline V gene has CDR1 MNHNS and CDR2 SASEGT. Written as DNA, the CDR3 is TGTGCCAGCAGCTCCCCAAAGGAGGGGAACACTGAAGCTTTCTTT. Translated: CASSSPKEGNTEAFF.

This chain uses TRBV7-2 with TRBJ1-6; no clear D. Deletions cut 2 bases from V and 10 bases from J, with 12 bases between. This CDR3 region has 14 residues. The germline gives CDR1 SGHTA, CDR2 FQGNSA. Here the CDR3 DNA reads TGTGCCAGCAGCTTATTTGCGGAAGAGTCACCCCTCCACTTT. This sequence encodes CASSLFAEESPLHF.

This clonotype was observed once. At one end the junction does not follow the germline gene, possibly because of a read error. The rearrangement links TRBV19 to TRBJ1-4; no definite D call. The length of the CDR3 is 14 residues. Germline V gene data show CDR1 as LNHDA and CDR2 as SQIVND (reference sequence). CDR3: CASSIGPANEKLLF. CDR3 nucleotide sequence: TGTGCCAGTAGTATAGGACCGGCCAATGAAAAACTGCTTTTT.

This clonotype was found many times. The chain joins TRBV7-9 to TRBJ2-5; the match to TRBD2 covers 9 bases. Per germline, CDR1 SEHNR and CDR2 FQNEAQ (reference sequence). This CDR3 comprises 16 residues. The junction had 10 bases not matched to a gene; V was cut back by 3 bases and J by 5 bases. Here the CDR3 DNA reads TGTGCCAGCAGCTTTAGCGGGAGCACCTCGGGGGAGACCCAGTACTTC. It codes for CASSFSGSTSGETQYF.

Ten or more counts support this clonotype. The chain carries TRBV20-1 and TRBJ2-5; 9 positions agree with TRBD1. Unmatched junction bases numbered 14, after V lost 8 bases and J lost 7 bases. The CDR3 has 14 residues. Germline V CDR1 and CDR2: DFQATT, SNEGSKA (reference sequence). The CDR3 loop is CSSSPGQGSGTQYF. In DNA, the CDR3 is TGCAGTTCTTCGCCGGGACAGGGCTCTGGGACCCAGTACTTC.

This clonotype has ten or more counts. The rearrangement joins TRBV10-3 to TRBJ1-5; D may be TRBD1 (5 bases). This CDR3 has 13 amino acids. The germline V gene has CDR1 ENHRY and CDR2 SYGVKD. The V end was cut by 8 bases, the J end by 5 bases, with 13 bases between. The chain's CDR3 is CAIGGDGDQPQHF. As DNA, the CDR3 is TGTGCCATCGGAGGGGACGGGGATCAGCCCCAGCATTTT.

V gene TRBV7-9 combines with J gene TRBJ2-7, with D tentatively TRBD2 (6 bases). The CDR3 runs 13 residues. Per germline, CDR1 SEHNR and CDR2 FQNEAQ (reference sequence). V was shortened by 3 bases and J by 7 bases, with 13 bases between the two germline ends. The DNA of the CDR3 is TGTGCCAGCAGCTTGGGGGGTAGCGGAGAGCAGTACTTC. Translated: CASSLGGSGEQYF.